Following are 13 T cell receptor beta chains from one sample sequenced in a study of T cells in localized non-small cell lung cancer. TCRdb's table, derived via immunoSEQ multiplex PCR, lists solely in-frame clones and lacks some. Of over 70,000 clones in the sample, approximately 90% were seen once. The starting material was PBMCs, obtained before any cancer treatment. Receptors originate from a woman between 40 and 69 years old with stage II squamous cell lung carcinoma.

This chain uses TRBV2 with TRBJ1-6; possible D gene TRBD1, 5 bases. Between the trimmed V and J ends, which lost 8 bases and 7 bases, there was a span of 12 bases. The CDR3 contains 13 residues. Germline values: CDR1 SNHLY, CDR2 FYNNEI. CDR3 amino acids: CASFFGTNSPLHF. The CDR3 nucleotides read TGTGCCAGCTTTTTTGGGACCAATTCACCCCTCCACTTT.

This chain links TRBV5-1 with TRBJ1-1; D gene unclear. V lost 2 bases and J lost 5, with 22 bases in between. CDR1 and CDR2 (germline): SGHRS, YFSETQ. The CDR3 runs 17 residues. CDR3 bases: TGCGCCAGCAGCTTAAGATCAGTGGGGAGTGGTGGGACTGAAGCTTTCTTT. It specifies CASSLRSVGSGGTEAFF.

The chain combines TRBV5-4 with TRBJ1-3; D is unclear. The V end lost 0 bases, the J end lost 2 bases, and 15 bases lay between the germline ends. CDR3 length: 17 amino acids. In germline, CDR1 is SGHNT, CDR2 YYREEE (reference sequence). The CDR3 DNA is TGTGCCAGCAGCTTGGCCAACAGCGCTCACCCTGGAAACACCATATATTTT. Translated, it gives CASSLANSAHPGNTIYF. The full variable domain, completed using reference TRBV5-4 and TRBJ1-3, is ETGVTQSPTHLIKTRGQQVTLRCSSQSGHNTVSWYQQALGQGPQFIFQYYREEENGRGNFPPRFSGLQFPNYSSELNVNALELDDSALYLCASSLANSAHPGNTIYFGEGSWLTVV.

The chain recombines TRBV4-1 with TRBJ2-7; TRBD1 aligns across 8 bases. Unmatched junction bases numbered 2, after V lost 6 bases and J lost 4 bases. CDR1 is MGHRA, CDR2 YSYEKL, per germline. The CDR3 runs 12 residues. Here the CDR3 reads CASSQGAYEQYF. The CDR3 coding sequence is TGCGCCAGCAGTCAGGGGGCTTACGAGCAGTACTTC.

The chain couples TRBV5-1 to TRBJ1-6; no definite D call. Germline loops: CDR1 SGHRS, CDR2 YFSETQ. The germline V and J ends were trimmed by 1 base and 5 bases, with 7 bases remaining between them. The CDR3 is 14 residues long. CDR3 in amino acids: CASSLLGHNSPLHF. In DNA form, the CDR3 reads TGCGCCAGCAGCTTGCTTGGACATAATTCACCCCTCCACTTT.

The rearrangement joins TRBV27 to TRBJ2-1; 7 bases agree with TRBD2. The V gene's germline CDR1 is MNHEY and CDR2 SMNVEV (reference sequence). The length of the CDR3 is 17 residues. With 5 bases clipped from V and 13 bases from J, the junction kept 23 bases outside the gene matches. The CDR3 region is CASSLRGVAGSFNSQFF. Here the CDR3 DNA reads TGTGCCAGCAGTCTCCGAGGGGTAGCGGGTTCTTTTAATTCTCAGTTCTTC.

The CDR3 region has the DNA TGCGCCAGCAGCTTCGGGGGAGGAAATGAAAAACTGTTTTTT. This gives the protein CASSFGGGNEKLFF. This chain links TRBV5-1 with TRBJ1-4, with D tentatively TRBD1 (5 bases). V was shortened by 2 bases and J by 5 bases, with 10 bases between the two germline ends. This CDR3 is built from 14 residues. Germline V gene lookup returns CDR1 SGHRS and CDR2 YFSETQ.

The V call is TRBV25-1, the J call TRBJ2-7; no clear D. Germline values: CDR1 MGHDK, CDR2 SYGVNS. The germline V and J ends were trimmed by 1 base and 3 bases, with 7 bases remaining between them. This CDR3 region has 13 residues. CDR3 protein: CASSESGRYEQYF. The DNA of the CDR3 is TGTGCCAGCAGTGAATCGGGCCGCTACGAGCAGTACTTC.

The genes are TRBV5-4 and TRBJ1-1; no definite D call. V dropped 4 bases and J dropped 6 bases, with 13 bases sitting between them. CDR3 length: 13 amino acids. Germline V gene sequence: CDR1 SGHNT, CDR2 YYREEE (reference sequence). In DNA form, the CDR3 reads TGTGCCAGCAGCGCCCGGTGGGCTCCTGAAGCTTTCTTT. This codes for CASSARWAPEAFF.

The chain carries TRBV2 and TRBJ1-5; D ambiguous. Per germline, CDR1 SNHLY and CDR2 FYNNEI. CDR3 length: 13 residues. Trimming stripped 5 bases from V and 0 bases from J, with 5 bases between. The CDR3 loop is CASSPDSNQPQHF. In nucleotides, the CDR3 is TGTGCCAGCAGTCCAGATAGCAATCAGCCCCAGCATTTT.

The chain recombines TRBV6-1 with TRBJ1-1; D may be TRBD1 (6 bases). The CDR3 is made up of 14 amino acids. V lost 10 bases, J lost 0 bases, and 15 bases lay in between. Germline V gene data show CDR1 as MNHNS and CDR2 as SASEGT. The CDR3 coding sequence is TGTGCCACCGACAGGTACATCATGAACACTGAAGCTTTCTTT. Translation: CATDRYIMNTEAFF.

The rearrangement joins TRBV30 to TRBJ2-1, with 7 bases aligning to TRBD2. Germline assignment: CDR1 GTSNPN and CDR2 SVGIG (reference sequence). The CDR3 length is 13 residues. V shed 4 bases and J 10 bases; nucleotides not matched to a gene: 10. The CDR3 protein is CAWTPGGSFEQFF. DNA for the CDR3: TGTGCCTGGACGCCGGGCGGGAGCTTCGAGCAGTTCTTC.

This chain uses TRBV9 with TRBJ1-4, with D maybe TRBD1 (5 bases). The CDR3 is 13 residues long. Germline V gene sequence: CDR1 SGDLS, CDR2 YYNGEE. V lost 7 bases to trimming and J lost 5 bases, with 12 bases between them. CDR3 nucleotides: TGTGCCAGCGGCGGGACGGTGAATGAAAAACTGTTTTTT. Translated, it gives CASGGTVNEKLFF.